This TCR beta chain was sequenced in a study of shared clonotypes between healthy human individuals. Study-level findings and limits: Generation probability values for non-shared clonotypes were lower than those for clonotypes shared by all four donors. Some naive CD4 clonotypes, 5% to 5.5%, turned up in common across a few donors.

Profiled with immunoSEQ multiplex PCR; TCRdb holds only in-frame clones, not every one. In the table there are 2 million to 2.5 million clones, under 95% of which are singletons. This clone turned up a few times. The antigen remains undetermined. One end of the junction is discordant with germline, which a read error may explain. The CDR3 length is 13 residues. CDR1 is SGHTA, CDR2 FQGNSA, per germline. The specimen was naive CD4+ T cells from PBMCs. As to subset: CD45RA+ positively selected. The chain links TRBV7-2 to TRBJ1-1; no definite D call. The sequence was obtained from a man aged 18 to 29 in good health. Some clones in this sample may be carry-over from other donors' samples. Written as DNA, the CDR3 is TGTGCCAGCAGCTTGGAAGGACCCCCTGAGGCTTTCTTT. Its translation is CASSLEGPPEAFF.